The TCR beta chain under discussion was sequenced for a study of low-dose radiotherapy and immunotherapy resistance in tumors. Whole-study context: Administration of intravenous cyclophosphamide at 200 mg/m2 took place every two weeks, one day before radiation and immunotherapy.

Trimming took off 6 bases at V and 1 base at J, with 18 bases between the two ends. Germline CDR1 reads DFQATT; CDR2 reads SNEGSKA (reference sequence). The CDR3 has 15 residues. At least ten counts were recorded for this clonotype. Time point specified: after trial treatment. Treatment defined: LDRT plus nivolumab, ipilimumab, low-dose cyclophosphamide and aspirin (RACIN trial). Donors were treated with nivolumab, ipilimumab, aspirin, and low-dose cyclophosphamide and radiotherapy. Alpha and beta chains were covered, as first-strand cDNA relied on TRAV- and TRBV-specific primers. The TCRs were subjected to amplification over approximately 19 PCR cycles employing a constant-region primer in conjunction with a V-primer adapter. Each CDR3 protein gets one entry after TCRdb re-called the reads with MiXCR. The table records some 100,000 distinct CDR3 sequences, about 20% of them present only once.

The sequenced sample was PBMCs, obtained after low-dose radiotherapy plus immunotherapy. The TCR sequence derives from a female donor with ovarian cancer. The genes are TRBV20-1 and TRBJ2-5; the D gene is possibly TRBD1 (6 bases). CDR3 nucleotides: TGCAGTGCAATGACCCAGGGGCCCGGCCAAGAGACCCAGTACTTC. Its translation is CSAMTQGPGQETQYF.